Presented here are 8 T cell receptor delta chains from one specimen sequenced in a study of gamma-delta chains in newborns, infants, children. TCRdb redid the clone calls on the reads with CATT. The sample has a few thousand delta-chain clones, over 4% seen once. Sequencing used blood. These receptors all come from a child who was a newborn, infant or young child, either healthy, febrile or measles-vaccinated (not recorded which).

This sequence joins TRDV1 and TRDJ1; 12 bases are a match to TRDD3. The germline V gene encodes CDR1 TSWWSYY and CDR2 QGS. The CDR3 has 24 residues. V shed 1 base, J shed 2 bases, and the junction held 26 bases outside the gene matches. CDR3 in DNA: TGTGCTCTTGGGGAACGCCGATCTAACCTTCCTACTTTCTGGGGGATACGCCCTACCGATAAACTCATCTTT. Its translation is CALGERRSNLPTFWGIRPTDKLIF.

This clone was seen only a few times. The V call is TRDV2, the J call TRDJ3, with 8 bases lining up with TRDD3. This CDR3 has 21 residues. The J segment lost 0 bases and the V segment lost 3 bases, leaving 15 bases of the junction unmatched. CDR1 is GEAIGNYY, CDR2 EKD, per germline. Here the CDR3 DNA reads TGTGCCTGTGACGGTTTTCTGGGGGACCCTACCAGCTCCTGGGACACCCGACAGATGTTTTTC. This codes for CACDGFLGDPTSSWDTRQMFF.

Within the sample, this clone is medium-sized. The V gene is TRDV2, the J gene TRDJ1; TRDD3 matches 12 bases. Per the germline V gene, CDR1 is GEAIGNYY and CDR2 is EKD. The CDR3 has 20 amino acids. V lost 0 bases and J lost 6; bases outside the gene matches: 19. CDR3: CACDTGLLGDTPIARNKLIF. CDR3 bases: TGTGCCTGTGACACCGGCTTACTGGGGGATACCCCTATAGCCAGAAATAAACTCATCTTT.

A few counts support this clone. One junction end disagrees with the germline gene, perhaps due to a read error. This chain joins TRDV2 and TRDJ2; 13 bases fit TRDD3. The CDR3 spans 19 residues. CDR1 is GEAIGNYY, CDR2 EKD, per germline. CDR3 in amino acids: CAWDTVLGDTGTLTAQLFF. The CDR3 DNA reads TGTGCCTGGGACACCGTACTGGGGGATACGGGGACTTTGACAGCACAACTCTTCTTT.

The chain recombines TRDV2 with TRDJ1, with 8 bases lining up with TRDD3. The CDR3 consists of 19 residues. Germline lookup yields CDR1 GEAIGNYY and CDR2 EKD. The junction had 15 bases not matched to a gene; V was cut back by 1 base and J by 0 bases. The CDR3 coding sequence is TGTGCCTGTGACACGTTGGGGGATGGAATACTAATACACACCGATAAACTCATCTTT. Translated: CACDTLGDGILIHTDKLIF.

With regard to this clone: At one end the junction does not follow the germline gene, possibly because of a read error. The same CDR3 arises from other DNA sequences in this sample as well. The rearrangement links TRDV2 to TRDJ1, with 7 bases matching TRDD3. The germline V gene encodes CDR1 GEAIGNYY and CDR2 EKD. This CDR3 spans 16 amino acids. The CDR3 coding sequence is TGTGCCTGTGTCCCCCTGGGGGCCACGTACACTGATAAACTCATCTTT. This encodes CACVPLGATYTDKLIF.

The table lists this clone with a few counts. The CDR3 nucleotides read TGTGCCTGTGACACCGTGTCCTCCTCCTCGGATACGTCCTGGGACACCCGACAGATGTTTTTC. The encoded protein is CACDTVSSSSDTSWDTRQMFF. The chain has TRDV2 and TRDJ3; 7 bases align to TRDD3. This CDR3 contains 21 residues. Germline-derived CDR1 and CDR2 are GEAIGNYY and EKD. J gave up 1 base and V 0 bases, and 14 bases lay outside the gene matches.

By share, this clone ranks as medium-sized. The chain links TRAV29/DV5 to TRDJ2; 10 bases line up with TRDD3. CDR3 length: 20 residues. Germline V lookup: CDR1 NSMFDY, CDR2 ISSIKDK. The CDR3 bases are TGTGCCTGCGGGGGATACGCAAATCCGCCTCCCGTCTTTTTGACAGCACAACTCTTCTTT. It translates to CACGGYANPPPVFLTAQLFF.